This TCR beta chain is from a study of cytomegalovirus exposure and HLA in healthy donors. Study-level information: The Caucasian-associated ancestry cluster held 65% to 85% of 300 to 450 genotyped donors.

General study results and limits: In vitro testing confirmed three CMV-associated chains as specific for CMV antigens.

The PCR ran on 60 Vbeta and 13 Jbeta primers. Assay: immunoSEQ multiplex PCR; the TCRdb copy retains only in-frame clones and omits some. Recorded here are approximately 79,000 clones; the top ten clones represent under 6.5%. In the case of this clone: What it recognizes is unknown.

Trimming left V 3 bases short and J 6 bases short, with 21 bases between. Germline assignment: CDR1 MNHEY and CDR2 SMNVEV (reference sequence). The CDR3 extends over 16 amino acids. The chain employs TRBV27 and TRBJ2-7, with D possibly matching TRBD1 (6 bases). This receptor was identified in a man aged 40-49 years in good health and CMV-seronegative. Specimen: PBMCs. Here the CDR3 reads CASSFRGAGASGEQYF. Written as DNA, the CDR3 is TGTGCCAGCAGTTTTCGGGGCGCAGGGGCTTCAGGCGAGCAGTACTTC.